Reported below is one TCR beta chain. The data were taken from a study of blood T cell repertoires in COVID-19. Looking at the study overall: Nucleic acid was either cDNA or gDNA, and it came from T cells, B-cell-depleted T cells, or PBMCs.

Across about two dozen US areas, participants ranged in age from about 18 to 90 years. Self-reported history from a screening survey and questionnaire set each donor's cohort. For recovered donors of Cohort 3, there were two negative PCRs, clearance, or symptom resolution. There are 16 residues in the CDR3. With 3 bases clipped from V and 4 bases from J, the junction kept 8 bases outside the gene matches. The germline V gene encodes CDR1 DFQATT and CDR2 SNEGSKA (reference sequence). Data came from immunoSEQ multiplex PCR; TCRdb stores just in-frame clones and leaves some out. The sample carries 350,000 to 400,000 clones, about nine tenths recorded once.

This rearrangement joins TRBV20-1 to TRBJ2-2, with 10 bases aligning to TRBD2. The sample was PBMCs or T cells enriched from blood (not recorded which). The receptor was isolated from a woman younger than 45 who had recovered from COVID-19. CDR3 coding DNA: TGCAGTGCTAGTCCTGGGACTAGCGAACGCACCGGGGAGCTGTTTTTT. Its translation is CSASPGTSERTGELFF.